This T cell receptor (beta chain) was sequenced for a study of blood T cell repertoires in COVID-19. J lost 4 bases, V lost 3 bases, and 4 bases had no gene match. The CDR3 contains 15 residues. The germline V gene has CDR1 SGHDT and CDR2 YYEEEE. This clone came up a few times. Under the authors' procedure: The authors estimated nucleated cell counts from reference gene primer amplification. Only in-frame clones appear in the TCRdb table, and some are missing; sequencing was by immunoSEQ multiplex PCR. That table furnishes V, J and clone size, whereas the DNA furnished D and trimming. The sample includes fewer than 250,000 clones, roughly 84% of them seen just once. Living in under 30 US areas, the participants were between roughly 18 and 95 years of age. Researchers sorted participants into cohorts using their self-reported clinical history.

The V and J genes are TRBV5-6 and TRBJ1-4; 9 bases fit TRBD1. The clonotype comes from a woman aged 30 to 39 who had been exposed to COVID-19. Sequencing used PBMCs or T cells enriched from blood (not recorded which). The CDR3: CASSSWDRVNEKLFF. Here the CDR3 DNA reads TGTGCCAGCAGCTCTTGGGACAGGGTTAATGAAAAACTGTTTTTT.